Listed below are T cell receptor beta chains from one sample, sequenced in a study of blood T cell repertoires in COVID-19. Method: immunoSEQ multiplex PCR; TCRdb's copy keeps in-frame clones and lacks some. The profile shows 270,000 or so clones, more than 70% of them singletons. Material for sequencing was peripheral blood. These receptors were taken from a woman between 18 and 29 years old with acute or convalescent COVID-19. Each CDR3 is given with its conserved first and last residue. The D gene is left open where the match is weak. The listing skips clone size in some rows; elsewhere it reads once, few, many or a size class.

length | D | J | size | V | CDR3 | DNA
11 | NA | TRBJ2-7 | NA | TRBV7-9 | CASTGGVEQYF | TGTGCCAGCACCGGAGGGGTCGAGCAGTACTTC
12 | NA | TRBJ2-7 | once | TRBV2 | CASREDSYEQYF | TGTGCCAGCAGGGAGGACTCCTACGAGCAGTACTTC
15 | TRBD2 | TRBJ2-1 | NA | TRBV18 | CASSPRLAGGDEQFF | TGTGCCAGCTCACCAAGACTAGCGGGAGGTGATGAGCAGTTCTTC
15 | NA | TRBJ1-5 | NA | TRBV7-9 | CASSLSTGSNQPQHF | TGTGCCAGCAGCTTATCGACAGGTTCCAATCAGCCCCAGCATTTT
13 | NA | TRBJ2-7 | NA | TRBV4-3 | CASSQDRRYEQYF | TGCGCCAGCAGTCAAGACAGGAGGTACGAGCAGTACTTC
13 | NA | TRBJ1-1 | NA | TRBV5-1 | CASSQEGGTEAFF | TGCGCCAGCAGCCAGGAGGGTGGCACTGAAGCTTTCTTT
16 | NA | TRBJ2-7 | NA | TRBV6-2/TRBV6-3 | CASSFLARIPAYEQYF | TGTGCCAGCAGTTTCCTAGCGCGCATTCCAGCCTACGAGCAGTACTTC
16 | TRBD2 | TRBJ2-7 | once | TRBV4-3 | CASSPPGPSGRGEQYF | TGCGCCAGCAGCCCTCCCGGGCCTAGCGGGAGGGGGGAGCAGTACTTC
15 | TRBD1 | TRBJ1-2 | NA | TRBV27 | CASSLTGTGSYGYTF | TGTGCCAGCAGTTTAACCGGGACAGGGAGTTATGGCTACACCTTC
16 | TRBD1 | TRBJ1-6 | few | TRBV5-1 | CASSLATGVNDSPLHF | TGCGCCAGCAGCTTGGCTACAGGGGTGAACGATTCACCCCTCCACTTT
15 | NA | TRBJ2-7 | NA | TRBV15 | CATSKGGQAYNEQYF | TGTGCCACCAGCAAGGGAGGACAGGCTTACAACGAGCAGTACTTC
13 | TRBD1 | TRBJ1-1 | few | TRBV12-3/TRBV12-4 | CASRGGLITEAFF | TGTGCCAGCAGAGGGGGCCTAATCACTGAAGCTTTCTTT
13 | NA | TRBJ1-1 | NA | TRBV19 | CASSIIGGTEAFF | TGTGCCAGTAGTATAATAGGAGGGACTGAAGCTTTCTTT
14 | TRBD1 | TRBJ1-5 | few | TRBV6-5 | CASRGQGKDQPQHF | TGTGCCAGCAGGGGACAGGGGAAGGATCAGCCCCAGCATTTT
15 | TRBD2 | TRBJ2-1 | NA | TRBV5-1 | CASSSTSGSFNEQFF | TGCGCCAGCAGCTCCACTAGCGGGAGTTTCAATGAGCAGTTCTTC
14 | NA | TRBJ1-6 | few | TRBV11-2 | CASSLDGGNSPLHF | TGTGCCAGCAGCTTAGACGGAGGGAATTCACCCCTCCACTTT
13 | NA | TRBJ1-1 | NA | TRBV12-3/TRBV12-4 | CASSLFQGIEAFF | TGTGCCAGCAGTTTATTTCAGGGGATAGAAGCTTTCTTT
16 | TRBD2 | TRBJ2-1 | NA | TRBV5-1 | CASSLQRESNYNEQFF | TGCGCCAGCAGCTTACAGCGGGAGTCTAACTACAATGAGCAGTTCTTC
16 | TRBD1 | TRBJ2-2 | NA | TRBV3-1/TRBV3-2 | CASSHSGTGVTGELFF | TGTGCCAGCAGCCATTCCGGGACAGGGGTCACCGGGGAGCTGTTTTTT
13 | NA | TRBJ1-1 | NA | TRBV6-4 | CASSEEGGRRTFF | TGTGCCAGCAGTGAAGAGGGTGGCAGGAGGACTTTCTTT
11 | NA | TRBJ2-7 | NA | TRBV20-1 | CSGLDSYEQYF | TGCAGTGGACTTGACTCCTACGAGCAGTACTTC
14 | NA | TRBJ2-7 | once | TRBV7-3 | CASSPRLSSYEQYF | TGTGCCAGCAGCCCCAGACTAAGCTCCTACGAGCAGTACTTC
12 | NA | TRBJ1-6 | NA | TRBV27 | CASSFLDSPLHF | TGTGCCAGCAGTTTCCTAGATTCACCCCTCCACTTT
14 | TRBD2 | TRBJ2-1 | NA | TRBV5-1 | CASSRTSGGGEQFF | TGCGCCAGCAGCCGGACTAGCGGCGGGGGGGAGCAGTTCTTC
12 | NA | TRBJ2-3 | once | TRBV28 | CASTRRSDTQYF | TGTGCCAGCACCCGGAGGTCCGATACGCAGTATTTT
14 | NA | TRBJ2-7 | NA | TRBV18 | CASSPPDYIYEQYF | TGTGCCAGCTCACCACCCGACTACATCTACGAGCAGTACTTC
13 | TRBD1 | TRBJ1-2 | NA | TRBV28 | CASSSGQGYGYTF | TGTGCCAGCAGTTCTGGACAGGGCTATGGCTACACCTTC
16 | TRBD2 | TRBJ2-1 | once | TRBV5-1 | CASSLIAGGLGNEQFF | TGCGCCAGCAGCTTGATAGCGGGAGGATTAGGCAATGAGCAGTTCTTC
14 | TRBD1 | TRBJ2-1 | NA | TRBV5-4 | CASSSGGVYNEQFF | TGTGCCAGCAGTTCAGGGGGAGTCTACAATGAGCAGTTCTTC
14 | NA | TRBJ2-7 | NA | TRBV18 | CASSPMTAEYEQYF | TGTGCCAGCTCACCAATGACAGCCGAGTACGAGCAGTACTTC